This T cell receptor beta chain derives from a study of T cell changes during pregnancy in multiple sclerosis. This CDR3 contains 15 residues. Germline V gene sequence: CDR1 LNHDA, CDR2 SQIVND (reference sequence). Germline trimming cut 8 bases from V and 5 bases from J; bases unmatched to any gene: 11. Sequencing used immunoSEQ multiplex PCR; TCRdb keeps in-frame clones, though not all of them. The data hold tens of thousands of clones, with approximately 91% observed a single time. Sample: CD8+ T cells from peripheral blood mononuclear cells, taken in the third trimester of pregnancy. The sequence derives from a female donor with multiple sclerosis, enrolled in a pregnancy study. The gene calls are TRBV19 and TRBJ1-1; 10 bases are a match to TRBD1. The CDR3 is CASLGYDRGRTEAFF. The CDR3 DNA reads as TGTGCCAGTCTGGGGTACGACAGGGGGCGAACTGAAGCTTTCTTT.